The sequence of this TCR beta chain was determined in a study of OX40 agonist ivuxolimab in advanced cancers. Study context: Each patient was given ivuxolimab into a vein every 2 weeks, at 0.01 to 10 mg/kg.

Looked up from germline, CDR1 is KGHSH and CDR2 is LQKENI. This CDR3 contains 16 residues. Deletions cut 0 bases from V and 2 bases from J, with 13 bases between. Profiled with immunoSEQ multiplex PCR; TCRdb holds only in-frame clones, not every one. The sample holds about 62,000 clones, less than 85% seen once. The source was CD4+ or CD8+ T cells sorted from blood, collected in a trial of the OX40 agonist ivuxolimab. The chain uses TRBV18 and TRBJ2-5; D tentatively fits TRBD1 or TRBD2 (5 bases each). This TCR came from an adult with an advanced solid tumor such as melanoma, head and neck, liver or kidney cancer. CDR3 nucleotide sequence: TGTGCCAGCTCACCACCGATAGAGGGGTTACAAGAGACCCAGTACTTC. Protein product: CASSPPIEGLQETQYF.